The present TCR beta chain was sequenced within a study of cytomegalovirus exposure and HLA in healthy donors. Germline loops: CDR1 MNHEY, CDR2 SMNVEV (reference sequence). This CDR3 region has 14 residues. The V and J ends lost 5 bases and 1 base, in that order; junction bases with no gene match: 5. The PCR made use of 60 Vbeta and 13 Jbeta primers. Generated by immunoSEQ multiplex PCR, the TCRdb table keeps only in-frame clones and is missing some. Here the sample spans some 95,000 clones, over 55% being singletons. Those who donated were healthy bone marrow donors. The specimen sequenced was PBMCs. This receptor was identified in a woman under 30 in good health and CMV-seropositive. The chain links TRBV27 to TRBJ2-7, with 7 bases lining up with TRBD2. The CDR3 loop is CASSGRGRSYEQYF. The CDR3 region has the DNA TGTGCCAGCAGTGGGAGGGGCCGGTCCTACGAGCAGTACTTC.